The 6 T cell receptor beta chains presented below share a single source sample, sequenced in a study of OX40 agonist ivuxolimab in advanced cancers. Sequencing used immunoSEQ multiplex PCR; TCRdb keeps in-frame clones, though not all of them. The data hold around 60,000 clones, with about 87% observed a single time. The sequencing used CD4+ or CD8+ T cells sorted from blood, collected in a trial of the OX40 agonist ivuxolimab. The receptors come from an adult with an advanced solid tumor such as melanoma, head and neck, liver or kidney cancer.

The chain uses TRBV7-6 and TRBJ2-5; 10 bases fit TRBD2. Germline loops: CDR1 SGHVS, CDR2 FNYEAQ. After removal of 4 bases from V and 3 bases from J, the junction contained 8 bases not matched to a gene. The CDR3 spans 16 residues. The CDR3 region has the DNA TGTGCCAGCAGCTCCCTCCTAGCGGGGGCCAAAGAGACCCAGTACTTC. It specifies CASSSLLAGAKETQYF.

J is TRBJ2-7 and V is TRBV6-1, with D possibly matching TRBD2 (6 bases). The CDR3 contains 14 residues. The germline V and J ends were trimmed by 2 bases and 4 bases, with 12 bases remaining between them. Looked up from germline, CDR1 is MNHNS and CDR2 is SASEGT. CDR3 residues: CASSETTGVYEQYF. For the CDR3, the DNA is TGTGCCAGCAGTGAAACGACGGGAGTATACGAGCAGTACTTC.

The rearrangement joins TRBV6-1 to TRBJ2-1, with TRBD2 identical over 7 bases. Germline V CDR1 and CDR2: MNHNS, SASEGT. V was clipped by 4 bases and J by 7 bases; unmatched bases: 13. There are 16 residues in the CDR3. The CDR3 sequence is CASSGPGGRSWNEQFF. As DNA, the CDR3 is TGTGCCAGCAGTGGGCCCGGCGGGAGATCGTGGAATGAGCAGTTCTTC.

The V gene is TRBV6-1, the J gene TRBJ2-2; no reliable D call. This CDR3 spans 15 amino acids. Per the germline V gene, CDR1 is MNHNS and CDR2 is SASEGT. V was shortened by 4 bases and J by 1 base, with 10 bases between the two germline ends. Here the CDR3 DNA reads TGTGCCAGCAGTGGGACGAGAAGGAACACCGGGGAGCTGTTTTTT. This codes for CASSGTRRNTGELFF.

The chain has TRBV6-5 and TRBJ1-1, with D uncertain. The V gene lost 5 bases and the J gene lost 1 base, with 8 bases spanning the gap. The CDR3 has 13 residues. Germline lookup yields CDR1 MNHEY and CDR2 SVGAGI. The DNA of the CDR3 is TGTGCCAGCAGTCGGACGGGGAACACTGAAGCTTTCTTT. Its protein is CASSRTGNTEAFF.

The rearrangement uses TRBV9 and TRBJ1-4; D perhaps matches TRBD1 (6 bases). Germline CDR1 SGDLS, CDR2 YYNGEE. Trimming removed 2 bases at V and 6 bases at J, with 11 bases between. This CDR3 is 14 amino acids long. The CDR3 region is CASSVGGGDEKLFF. In nucleotides, the CDR3 is TGTGCCAGCAGCGTCGGGGGCGGGGATGAAAAACTGTTTTTT.